The 16 T cell receptor beta chains reported below all come from one sample, sequenced in a study of T cell responses to AZD1222 COVID-19 vaccine. Only in-frame clones appear in the TCRdb table, and some are missing; sequencing was by immunoSEQ multiplex PCR. The table includes approximately 89,000 clones, just over 90% detected once. The sample here was peripheral blood, taken 28 days after the second AZD1222 dose. Receptors were obtained from an adult who received the AZD1222 COVID-19 vaccine.

The CDR3 DNA sequence: TGTGCCAGCAGCTCGGGACTAGCTACGGATGAGCAGTTCTTC. It translates to CASSSGLATDEQFF. The chain combines TRBV6-5 with TRBJ2-1, with 9 bases identical to TRBD2. Germline values: CDR1 MNHEY, CDR2 SVGAGI. J gave up 8 bases and V 6 bases, and 8 bases lay outside the gene matches. CDR3 length: 14 residues.

The chain uses TRBV7-2 and TRBJ2-7; 7 bases are shared with TRBD2. The CDR3 totals 14 residues. V trimming: 5 bases; J trimming: 4 bases; junction bases outside the gene matches: 8. Germline V gives CDR1 SGHTA, CDR2 FQGNSA. For the CDR3, the DNA is TGTGCCAGCAGCAAAGGACTAGTGGGGTACGAGCAGTACTTC. It specifies CASSKGLVGYEQYF. The entire variable domain, with the rest obtained from reference TRBV7-2 and TRBJ2-7, is as follows: GAGVSQSPSNKVTEKGKDVELRCDPISGHTALYWYRQSLGQGLEFLIYFQGNSAPDKSGLPSDRFSAERTGGSVSTLTIQRTQQEDSAVYLCASSKGLVGYEQYFGPGTRLTVT.

This sequence joins TRBV11-2 and TRBJ1-1, with 10 bases matching TRBD1. In germline, CDR1 is SGHAT, CDR2 FQNNGV. The J segment lost 5 bases and the V segment lost 5 bases, leaving 5 bases of the junction unmatched. This CDR3 spans 14 amino acids. The CDR3 sequence: CASSPDRGRTEAFF. Here the CDR3 DNA reads TGTGCCAGCAGCCCGGACAGGGGGAGGACTGAAGCTTTCTTT.

V is TRBV14 and J is TRBJ1-2; D gene ambiguous. CDR1 and CDR2 (germline): SGHDN, FVKESK. The CDR3 extends over 14 amino acids. Trimming took off 0 bases at V and 8 bases at J, with 13 bases between the two ends. CDR3 sequence (DNA): TGTGCCAGCAGCCAAGATCAATCGATCGTCGGCTACACCTTC. Amino acid sequence: CASSQDQSIVGYTF.

This rearrangement joins TRBV5-6 to TRBJ1-4; 8 bases are a match to TRBD1. CDR1 is SGHDT and CDR2 is YYEEEE in the germline V gene. J gave up 7 bases and V 5 bases, and 4 bases lay outside the gene matches. This CDR3 comprises 13 residues. CDR3 DNA sequence: TGTGCCAGCAGTAGACAGGGGAGTGAAAAACTGTTTTTT. The encoded protein is CASSRQGSEKLFF.

The chain combines TRBV5-1 with TRBJ1-5; D might be TRBD1 (5 bases). There are 15 residues in the CDR3. Trimming removed 0 bases at V and 2 bases at J, with 9 bases between. Germline V gene lookup returns CDR1 SGHRS and CDR2 YFSETQ. For the CDR3, the DNA is TGCGCCAGCAGCTTGGAGGGGTTGGGCAATCAGCCCCAGCATTTT. Translated: CASSLEGLGNQPQHF.

The count of this clone is one. The chain carries TRBV7-9 and TRBJ1-1; D might be TRBD1 (6 bases). The V gene's germline CDR1 is SEHNR and CDR2 FQNEAQ (reference sequence). The CDR3 length is 15 residues. V was trimmed by 0 bases and J by 0 bases, leaving 8 bases between them. The CDR3 here is CASSLAGGMNTEAFF. The CDR3 nucleotides read TGTGCCAGCAGCTTAGCGGGGGGCATGAACACTGAAGCTTTCTTT.

As regards this clone: The junction departs from germline at one end; a sequencing error may be responsible. V usage is TRBV7-7 and J usage is TRBJ2-1, with D hard to call. The germline CDR1 and CDR2 sequences are SSHAT and FNYEAQ (reference sequence). The CDR3 has 15 residues. CDR3 bases: TGTGCTAGCAGCTTAGCAGTCCTTCCCTACAATGAGCAGTTCTTC. It yields the protein CASSLAVLPYNEQFF.

V gene TRBV3-1 (or the pseudogene TRBV3-2) combines with J gene TRBJ2-1, with TRBD2 matching 9 bases. Looked up from germline, CDR1 is LGHDT and CDR2 is YNNKEL (reference sequence). V was pared by 2 bases and J by 4 bases, with 12 bases of the junction left unmatched. This CDR3 contains 18 residues. CDR3 DNA sequence: TGTGCCAGCAGCCAACGGTCGGCTAGCGGGACTCATTACAATGAGCAGTTCTTC. This codes for CASSQRSASGTHYNEQFF.

The table lists this clone with a count of one. The V call is TRBV6-5, the J call TRBJ1-1, with D maybe TRBD1 (6 bases). V dropped 6 bases and J dropped 5 bases, with 16 bases sitting between them. Germline V gene sequence: CDR1 MNHEY, CDR2 SVGAGI. This CDR3 has 14 amino acids. The CDR3 DNA reads as TGTGCCAGCAGGAAAACAGGGAGTGAGACTGAAGCTTTCTTT. Protein: CASRKTGSETEAFF.

The V call is TRBV4-1, the J call TRBJ2-7; D not certain. The CDR3 has 13 amino acids. Trimming pared 0 bases from V and 4 bases from J, leaving 7 bases between. Germline CDR1 and CDR2: MGHRA and YSYEKL. The DNA for the CDR3 is TGCGCCAGCAGCCAAGATCGGGTGTACGAGCAGTACTTC. Translating it yields CASSQDRVYEQYF.

This clone turned up a few times. The rearrangement links TRBV25-1 to TRBJ1-5, with a weak D call TRBD1 (5 bases). Trimming left V 2 bases short and J 1 base short, with 9 bases between. The CDR3 covers 15 residues. The V gene's germline CDR1 is MGHDK and CDR2 SYGVNS. The CDR3 sequence: CASSEQGGSNQPQHF. DNA for the CDR3: TGTGCCAGCAGTGAACAGGGTGGGAGCAATCAGCCCCAGCATTTT. Filled out from reference TRBV25-1 and TRBJ1-5, the complete variable domain reads EADIYQTPRYLVIGTGKKITLECSQTMGHDKMYWYQQDPGMELHLIHYSYGVNSTEKGDLSSESTVSRIRTEHFPLTLESARPSHTSQYLCASSEQGGSNQPQHFGDGTRLSIL.

V is TRBV11-2 and J is TRBJ2-1; 8 bases are a match to TRBD2. V lost 1 base and J lost 5; bases outside the gene matches: 4. Germline V gene sequence: CDR1 SGHAT, CDR2 FQNNGV. The CDR3 length is 15 residues. CDR3 in amino acids: CASSLGAGGHNEQFF. The CDR3 DNA sequence: TGTGCCAGCAGCTTAGGGGCGGGGGGCCACAATGAGCAGTTCTTC.

The CDR3 coding sequence is TGTGCCAGCAGTCCCCAAGACACTATCTACAATGAGCAGTTCTTC. It is translated as CASSPQDTIYNEQFF. This chain connects TRBV27 to TRBJ2-1; D gene unclear. Germline V gives CDR1 MNHEY, CDR2 SMNVEV (reference sequence). Trimming took off 5 bases at V and 3 bases at J, with 14 bases between the two ends. The CDR3 totals 15 residues.

The chain links TRBV9 to TRBJ1-2; 7 bases are shared with TRBD1. Germline CDR1 SGDLS, CDR2 YYNGEE. V lost 0 bases to trimming and J lost 5 bases; unmatched junction nucleotides: 4. The CDR3 is 14 residues long. The CDR3 reads CASSVGQGRYGYTF. The CDR3, as DNA: TGTGCCAGCAGCGTAGGACAGGGAAGGTATGGCTACACCTTC.

V usage is TRBV12-3 or TRBV12-4 and J usage is TRBJ2-7, with TRBD2 matching 7 bases. V lost 6 bases to trimming and J lost 5 bases; unmatched junction nucleotides: 7. The CDR3 runs to 13 residues. Here the CDR3 reads CASSFLGGNEQYF. DNA for the CDR3: TGTGCCAGCAGCTTCTTGGGAGGGAACGAGCAGTACTTC.